This T cell receptor (beta chain) was captured in a study of control samples from healthy donors and cancer patients. Sequenced by immunoSEQ multiplex PCR; TCRdb stores in-frame clones only, minus some. Among around 180,000 clones listed, 80% to 95% were seen once. From germline, CDR1 is ENHRY and CDR2 SYGVKD. The CDR3 has 15 residues. The V end was cut by 0 bases, the J end by 10 bases, with 18 bases between. This clone was counted a single time. Material: blood. The source is a woman in her forties in good health. The chain carries TRBV10-3 and TRBJ1-1, with a weak D call TRBD1 (5 bases). CDR3 nucleotides: TGTGCCATCAGTGAGTCAGGAGGTTCGGGGGTTGGAGCTTTCTTT. Its translation is CAISESGGSGVGAFF.